The 29 T cell receptor beta chains in this list originate from one sample, sequenced in a study of T cell repertoires in cytomegalovirus infection (dated by TCRdb to the late 2010s). Sequencing was performed on an Illumina HiSeq 1500. TCRdb's own reprocessing of the public reads used fastp at Q25 and MiXCR and kept productive beta chains. Rows with one shared CDR3 protein collapse into an entry with the most common genes and DNA. Counted in this sample were around 280,000 distinct CDR3 sequences; about 13% of them appeared once. Of the sample, 8.8% is held by the ten largest clones. The source material was PBMCs. The receptors were sampled from a human donor in good health (CMV status not recorded). Some clones in this sample may be carry-over from other donors' samples.

The chain links TRBV15 to TRBJ1-5; tentatively, D is TRBD1 (6 bases). Per germline, CDR1 LNHNV and CDR2 YYDKDF (reference sequence). V lost 0 bases and J lost 5, with 8 bases in between. This CDR3 is built from 14 residues. CDR3 DNA: TGTGCCACCAGCAGAGACAGGGGATATCAGCCCCAGCATTTT. It encodes CATSRDRGYQPQHF.

This clonotype turned up a few times. The J gene is TRBJ2-5, the V gene TRBV7-2; 8 nucleotides match TRBD2. Per germline, CDR1 SGHTA and CDR2 FQGNSA. This CDR3 spans 14 amino acids. V was pared by 2 bases and J by 4 bases, with 3 bases of the junction left unmatched. DNA for the CDR3: TGTGCCAGCAGCTTATTTCTAGCGGGAGAGACCCAGTACTTC. This codes for CASSLFLAGETQYF. The variable domain in full, completed from reference TRBV7-2 and TRBJ2-5, reads GAGVSQSPSNKVTEKGKDVELRCDPISGHTALYWYRQSLGQGLEFLIYFQGNSAPDKSGLPSDRFSAERTGGSVSTLTIQRTQQEDSAVYLCASSLFLAGETQYFGPGTRLLVL.

CDR3 nucleotides: TGCAGTGCTAGCGGAGTACACAATGAGCAGTTCTTC. As protein: CSASGVHNEQFF. The genes are TRBV20-1 and TRBJ2-1, with unresolved D. The CDR3 extends over 12 amino acids. V lost 3 bases and J lost 5, with 8 bases in between. Germline loops: CDR1 DFQATT, CDR2 SNEGSKA (reference sequence).

This clonotype was counted ten times or more. CDR3 loop: CASSDLTGAGELFF. The CDR3, as DNA: TGTGCCAGCAGCGACCTGACCGGGGCCGGGGAGCTGTTTTTT. V is TRBV7-6 and J is TRBJ2-2, with a tentative D call TRBD2 (5 bases). Trimming took 5 bases from V and 6 from J, leaving 13 bases between them. This CDR3 spans 14 amino acids. Germline V lookup: CDR1 SGHVS, CDR2 FNYEAQ.

This chain joins TRBV7-9 and TRBJ1-5; perhaps TRBD1 as D (5 bases). Trimming left V 0 bases short and J 3 bases short, with 15 bases between. This CDR3 spans 17 amino acids. CDR1 SEHNR and CDR2 FQNEAQ come from the germline V gene (reference sequence). The CDR3 bases are TGTGCCAGCAGCTTAGCGTGGGACGACTTCTCCAATCAGCCCCAGCATTTT. Translated, it gives CASSLAWDDFSNQPQHF.

This clonotype was seen many times. The rearrangement joins TRBV7-9 to TRBJ2-7, with 12 nucleotides matching TRBD2. The CDR3 is 15 amino acids. CDR1 is SEHNR, CDR2 FQNEAQ, per germline (reference sequence). V lost 7 bases and J lost 5; bases outside the gene matches: 9. The CDR3 spells CASTPLAGGVHEQYF. Here the CDR3 DNA reads TGTGCCAGCACCCCCCTAGCGGGGGGGGTCCACGAGCAGTACTTC.

This clonotype appeared many times. The chain has TRBV6-4 and TRBJ2-1; TRBD1 matches 8 bases. Trimming removed 0 bases from V and 6 bases from J; junction bases left unmatched: 4. Germline CDR1 reads MRHNA; CDR2 reads SNTAGT. CDR3 length: 15 amino acids. CDR3 loop: CASSDSQGAVNEQFF. The CDR3 nucleotides are TGTGCCAGCAGTGACTCCCAGGGGGCAGTCAATGAGCAGTTCTTC.

With respect to this clonotype: A read error may produce the germline difference seen at one junction end. The rearrangement uses TRBV12-3 or TRBV12-4 and TRBJ2-2; 9 bases agree with TRBD2. The CDR3 contains 15 residues. The CDR3 bases are TGTGTCAGCAAAATAGCGGGGGCGAACACCGGGGAGCTGTTTTTT. This gives the protein CVSKIAGANTGELFF.

In the case of this clonotype: Germline is not matched at one junction end, which may reflect a read error. The V call is TRBV28, the J call TRBJ2-1; 8 bases agree with TRBD1. The CDR3 spans 14 residues. Germline V gives CDR1 MDHEN, CDR2 SYDVKM. CDR3 sequence reads: CASSWGQVYNVQFF. CDR3 nucleotide sequence: TGTGCCAGCAGTTGGGGACAGGTGTACAATGTGCAGTTCTTC.

This clonotype came up a few times. At one end, the junction sequence differs from germline, possibly due to a read error. The J gene is TRBJ1-1, the V gene TRBV5-3, with 9 bases aligning to TRBD1. TRBV5-3 is reported as an ORF; its role is uncertain. This CDR3 spans 17 amino acids. The CDR3 DNA sequence: TGTGCCAGCAGCTTCGGTCCCAGACAGGGGGGGGATACTGAAGCTTTCTTT. Amino acid sequence: CASSFGPRQGGDTEAFF.

There are a few counts of this clonotype. The genes are TRBV6-2 or TRBV6-3 and TRBJ2-1; TRBD2 aligns across 11 bases. This CDR3 comprises 19 residues. V lost 7 bases and J lost 7; bases outside the gene matches: 21. Germline V gene sequence: CDR1 MNHEY, CDR2 SVGEGT. CDR3 coding DNA: TGTGCCAGCACTACATCCCCCTTAGCGGGAGGGCTTGACAATAATGAGCAGTTCTTC. It is translated as CASTTSPLAGGLDNNEQFF.

This chain links TRBV28 with TRBJ2-7; the match to TRBD1 covers 8 bases. Unmatched junction bases numbered 12, after V lost 4 bases and J lost 4 bases. The CDR3 has 16 amino acids. Germline CDR1 is MDHEN and CDR2 is SYDVKM. The CDR3 DNA follows: TGTGCCAGCAGTTCGTTTACAAGGACAGGGTCTTACGAGCAGTACTTC. Its protein is CASSSFTRTGSYEQYF.

V usage is TRBV20-1 and J usage is TRBJ2-7, with 10 bases aligning to TRBD1. The CDR3 length is 13 residues. The germline V gene encodes CDR1 DFQATT and CDR2 SNEGSKA (reference sequence). Germline trimming cut 5 bases from V and 6 bases from J; bases unmatched to any gene: 7. The DNA of the CDR3 is TGCAGTGCTTTGACAGGGGGCGCGTTCGAGCAGTACTTC. Its protein product is CSALTGGAFEQYF.

The rearrangement links TRBV5-4 to TRBJ2-1; the match to TRBD2 covers 14 bases. CDR1 and CDR2 from the germline V gene are SGHNT and YYREEE (reference sequence). Trimming cost V 5 bases and J 3 bases; bases outside gene matches: 4. CDR3 length equals 16 residues. The DNA of the CDR3 is TGTGCCAGCAGACTAGGGACTAGCGGGAGCTACAATGAGCAGTTCTTC. Translating gives CASRLGTSGSYNEQFF. The whole variable domain, filled in from reference TRBV5-4 and TRBJ2-1, reads ETGVTQSPTHLIKTRGQQVTLRCSSQSGHNTVSWYQQALGQGPQFIFQYYREEENGRGNFPPRFSGLQFPNYSSELNVNALELDDSALYLCASRLGTSGSYNEQFFGPGTRLTVL.

V and J are TRBV5-1 and TRBJ2-3; unclear D gene. Germline lookup yields CDR1 SGHRS and CDR2 YFSETQ. The CDR3 sequence is 15 residues long. Trimming pared 4 bases from V and 6 bases from J, leaving 18 bases between. CDR3 loop: CASSLDPDSRDTQYF. CDR3 nucleotides: TGCGCCAGCAGCCTCGACCCAGACTCCCGTGATACGCAGTATTTT.

J is TRBJ2-1 and V is TRBV7-3, with D perhaps TRBD2 (5 bases). Trimming shortened V by 3 bases and J by 6 bases, and 12 bases separated the two germline ends. Germline lookup yields CDR1 SGHTA and CDR2 FQGTGA. The CDR3 runs to 14 residues. This chain's CDR3 is CASSFTSIRNEQFF. The CDR3 region has the DNA TGTGCCAGCAGCTTTACTAGTATCCGCAATGAGCAGTTCTTC.

The sample holds many counts of this clonotype. The genes are TRBV7-8 and TRBJ2-1; 7 nucleotides match TRBD2. The junction had 0 bases not matched to a gene; V was cut back by 3 bases and J by 1 base. This CDR3 contains 14 residues. CDR1 is SGHVS, CDR2 FQNEAQ, per germline. CDR3: CASSLGGSYNEQFF. CDR3 DNA sequence: TGTGCCAGCAGCTTGGGGGGGTCCTACAATGAGCAGTTCTTC. The full variable domain, in which reference TRBV7-8 and TRBJ2-1 provide the parts outside the CDR3, is GAGVSQSPRYKVAKRGQDVALRCDPISGHVSLFWYQQALGQGPEFLTYFQNEAQLDKSGLPSDRFFAERPEGSVSTLKIQRTQQEDSAVYLCASSLGGSYNEQFFGPGTRLTVL.

V usage is TRBV6-6 and J usage is TRBJ1-2; 8 positions agree with TRBD1. CDR1 MNHNY and CDR2 SVGAGI come from the germline V gene (reference sequence). This CDR3 has 14 residues. The J segment lost 4 bases and the V segment lost 7 bases, leaving 8 bases of the junction unmatched. This CDR3 is CASTIRTGSYGYTF. The CDR3 DNA is TGTGCCAGCACTATACGGACAGGGAGCTATGGCTACACCTTC.

This clonotype was seen repeatedly, ten times or more. This rearrangement joins TRBV9 to TRBJ2-7; D unclear. In germline, CDR1 is SGDLS, CDR2 YYNGEE. The germline V and J ends were trimmed by 0 bases and 3 bases, with 10 bases remaining between them. This CDR3 has 14 residues. Here the CDR3 reads CASSVEAGVYEQYF. Here the CDR3 DNA reads TGTGCCAGCAGCGTAGAGGCCGGAGTCTACGAGCAGTACTTC.

This clonotype appeared many times. J is TRBJ2-3 and V is TRBV6-2 or TRBV6-3; 10 bases fit TRBD2. V lost 4 bases and J lost 3; bases outside the gene matches: 7. CDR1 is MNHEY, CDR2 SVGEGT, per germline. The CDR3 is 16 residues long. The DNA of the CDR3 is TGTGCCAGCAGTTTGGGATTTAGCGGGAGGACAGATACGCAGTATTTT. This codes for CASSLGFSGRTDTQYF.

This clonotype appeared many times. V and J are TRBV7-2 and TRBJ1-6, with 8 bases identical to TRBD1. This CDR3 region has 17 residues. The germline V gene has CDR1 SGHTA and CDR2 FQGNSA. Trimming took 5 bases from V and 0 from J; bases not matched to a gene: 6. The CDR3 sequence: CASSHGQGGSYNSPLHF. DNA of the CDR3: TGTGCCAGCAGCCACGGACAGGGTGGCTCCTATAATTCACCCCTCCACTTT.

V and J are TRBV28 and TRBJ2-1; 9 bases match TRBD2. The CDR3 has 13 amino acids. Trimming at V came to 6 bases and at J to 8 bases, leaving 5 bases not matched to a gene. Germline loops: CDR1 MDHEN, CDR2 SYDVKM. CDR3 in amino acids: CASRAGGWDEQFF. CDR3 sequence (DNA): TGTGCCAGCAGAGCGGGGGGCTGGGATGAGCAGTTCTTC.

This clonotype was observed a few times. This sequence joins TRBV6-6 and TRBJ2-2; 10 bases are shared with TRBD2. Germline assignment: CDR1 MNHNY and CDR2 SVGAGI (reference sequence). The trim removed 7 bases at V and 6 bases at J, leaving 8 bases unmatched. The CDR3 consists of 15 residues. The CDR3 spells CASTLAGGIAGELFF. The CDR3 DNA is TGTGCCAGCACGTTAGCGGGAGGCATAGCCGGGGAGCTGTTTTTT.

This clonotype was found a few times. The rearrangement uses TRBV7-9 and TRBJ2-3, with D possibly being TRBD2 (5 bases). The V gene's germline CDR1 is SEHNR and CDR2 FQNEAQ (reference sequence). V was trimmed by 3 bases and J by 6 bases, leaving 19 bases between them. The length of the CDR3 is 16 residues. CDR3 in DNA: TGTGCCAGCAGCTTTCTCCCGGAGGTCCCGGTGGATACGCAGTATTTT. Amino acids: CASSFLPEVPVDTQYF.

This clonotype was seen a handful of times. The gene calls are TRBV5-4 and TRBJ2-1, with 12 bases that match TRBD1. The CDR3 has 17 residues. Per germline, CDR1 SGHNT and CDR2 YYREEE (reference sequence). V shed 2 bases, J shed 7 bases, and the junction held 10 bases outside the gene matches. The CDR3 here is CASSFLRGTGGWNEQFF. The CDR3 DNA is TGTGCCAGCAGCTTTTTACGCGGGACAGGGGGCTGGAATGAGCAGTTCTTC.

There are many counts of this clonotype. The chain employs TRBV6-5 and TRBJ2-7, with 9 bases matching TRBD1. V gave up 5 bases and J gave up 5 bases; unmatched junction bases: 7. This CDR3 comprises 14 residues. Germline loops: CDR1 MNHEY, CDR2 SVGAGI. The CDR3 nucleotides are TGTGCCAGCAGTCGAGGGACAGGGTACAACGAGCAGTACTTC. Its protein product is CASSRGTGYNEQYF.

The table lists this clonotype with a few counts. J is TRBJ1-6 and V is TRBV27; 9 positions agree with TRBD1. Germline-derived CDR1 and CDR2 are MNHEY and SMNVEV (reference sequence). Germline trimming cut 3 bases from V and 8 bases from J; bases unmatched to any gene: 8. This CDR3 spans 16 amino acids. The CDR3 region is CASSLIGQGKHSPLHF. DNA for the CDR3: TGTGCCAGCAGTTTGATCGGACAGGGGAAGCATTCACCCCTCCACTTT.

The sample holds many counts of this clonotype. The V and J genes are TRBV7-6 and TRBJ1-1; D perhaps matches TRBD1 (5 bases). Germline V gene data show CDR1 as SGHVS and CDR2 as FNYEAQ. Between the trimmed V and J ends, which lost 1 base and 1 base, there was a span of 10 bases. The CDR3 has 15 residues. The CDR3 DNA follows: TGTGCCAGCAGCTTAGATTTAAGGGGGAACACTGAAGCTTTCTTT. Translated, it gives CASSLDLRGNTEAFF. Full variable domain (rest looked up from reference TRBV7-6 and TRBJ1-1): GAGVSQSPRYKVTKRGQDVALRCDPISGHVSLYWYRQALGQGPEFLTYFNYEAQQDKSGLPNDRFSAERPEGSISTLTIQRTEQRDSAMYRCASSLDLRGNTEAFFGQGTRLTVV.

In DNA, the CDR3 is TGCGCCAGCACCCTTGGGGAGGTCACAGATACGCAGTATTTT. This gives the protein CASTLGEVTDTQYF. The V gene is TRBV5-1, the J gene TRBJ2-3; the D gene is possibly TRBD2 (6 bases). Per germline, CDR1 SGHRS and CDR2 YFSETQ. The CDR3 is 14 residues long. The ends were cut back, 6 bases at V and 2 bases at J, with 13 bases in the middle.